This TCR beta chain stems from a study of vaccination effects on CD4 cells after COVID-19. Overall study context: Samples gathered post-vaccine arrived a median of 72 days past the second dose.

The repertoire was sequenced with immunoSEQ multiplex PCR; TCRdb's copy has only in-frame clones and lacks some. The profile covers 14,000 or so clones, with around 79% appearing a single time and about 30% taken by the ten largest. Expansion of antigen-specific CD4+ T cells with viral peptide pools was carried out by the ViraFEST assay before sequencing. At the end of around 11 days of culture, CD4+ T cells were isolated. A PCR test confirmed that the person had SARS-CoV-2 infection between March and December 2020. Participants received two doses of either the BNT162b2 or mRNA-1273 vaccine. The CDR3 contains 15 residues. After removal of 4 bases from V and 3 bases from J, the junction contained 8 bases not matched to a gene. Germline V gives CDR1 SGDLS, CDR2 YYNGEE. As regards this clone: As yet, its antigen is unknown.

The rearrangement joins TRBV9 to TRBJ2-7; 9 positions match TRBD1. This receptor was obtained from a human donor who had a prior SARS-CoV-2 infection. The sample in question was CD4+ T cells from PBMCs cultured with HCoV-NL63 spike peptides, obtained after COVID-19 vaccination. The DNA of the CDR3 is TGTGCCAGCAGCTCTGCCGGGACAGGGTACTACGAGCAGTACTTC. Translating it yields CASSSAGTGYYEQYF.